The T cell receptor beta chain described here comes from a study of blood T cell repertoires in COVID-19. Overall study: From T cells, B-cell-depleted T cells, or PBMCs came the material, which was cDNA or gDNA.

Method: immunoSEQ multiplex PCR; TCRdb's copy keeps in-frame clones and lacks some. This table holds 200,000 to 300,000 clones, around nine tenths found once. Trimming shortened V by 1 base and J by 2 bases, and 5 bases separated the two germline ends. The germline CDR1 and CDR2 sequences are SGHDT and YYEEEE. This CDR3 has 13 amino acids. The clonotype was recovered from a woman aged 55-70 years with COVID-19, enrolled during active disease. The chain couples TRBV5-6 to TRBJ2-3; no definite D call. What was sequenced was peripheral blood. Here the CDR3 reads CASSLQSTDTQYF. The CDR3 DNA reads TGTGCCAGCAGCTTGCAATCCACAGATACGCAGTATTTT.